This TCR beta chain was found in a study of PD-1 blockade in mismatch repair-deficient tumors. Profiled with immunoSEQ multiplex PCR; TCRdb holds only in-frame clones, not every one. The sample includes roughly 130,000 clones, almost 90% of them seen just once. This CDR3 is 13 amino acids long. Germline V gene data show CDR1 as LNHDA and CDR2 as SQIVND (reference sequence). V was pared by 2 bases and J by 2 bases, with 7 bases between. The gene calls are TRBV19 and TRBJ2-7, with D possibly being TRBD1 or TRBD2 (5 bases each). The specimen was peripheral blood, collected almost 74 weeks after starting pembrolizumab. The TCR comes from an adult with mismatch repair-deficient cancer. CDR3 DNA sequence: TGTGCCAGTAGTATAATGGGGGCCTACGAGCAGTACTTC. Translated: CASSIMGAYEQYF.